This is a list of T cell receptor beta chains from one sample in a study of cytomegalovirus exposure and HLA in healthy donors. Here immunoSEQ multiplex PCR was the method, and the copy in TCRdb shows in-frame clones only, minus some. The sample holds some 170,000 clones, more than 60% seen once. Sample: PBMCs. These receptors originate from a human donor in good health. Both conserved end residues are part of each CDR3. The D gene is left open where the match is weak. Only some rows state a clone size, as once, few, many or a class for expanded clones.

abundance	v_gene	j_gene	d_gene	CDR3nt	CDR3aa
.	TRBV7-2	TRBJ2-5	TRBD2	TGTGCCAGCAGCTTGGGACTACTCACGCGGGCCCAGTACTTC	CASSLGLLTRAQYF
.	TRBV12-5	TRBJ2-2	.	TGTGCTAGTGGGACGGAGGGGGCGGACACCGGGGAGCTGTTTTTT	CASGTEGADTGELFF
once	TRBV4-3	TRBJ2-7	TRBD1	TGCGCCAGCAGCCAAGCCCCGACCGGGGACAGGGCCTACGAGCAGTACTTC	CASSQAPTGDRAYEQYF
.	TRBV6-5	TRBJ1-4	.	TGTGCCAGCACGGGCAGGGGTGGCGAAAAACTGTTTTTT	CASTGRGGEKLFF
.	TRBV19	TRBJ1-4	TRBD1	TGTGCCAGCACCGGGACAGGGGATGGTGAAAAACTGTTTTTT	CASTGTGDGEKLFF
.	TRBV7-9	TRBJ2-5	TRBD1	TGTGCCAGCAGCTTAGCGGGACAGGGGGTCCGGGAGACCCAGTACTTC	CASSLAGQGVRETQYF
.	TRBV7-9	TRBJ2-5	.	TGTGCCAGCAGCCAGGCAGGGTACGATCAAGAGACCCAGTACTTC	CASSQAGYDQETQYF
.	TRBV10-1	TRBJ2-3	TRBD1	TGCGCCAGCAGTGAGTTAAGACAGGGGGGCACAGATACGCAGTATTTT	CASSELRQGGTDTQYF
.	TRBV2	TRBJ1-2	.	TGTGCCAGCAGTGGGGGAGGGCGAGGCTACACCTTC	CASSGGGRGYTF
.	TRBV10-2	TRBJ1-2	.	TGCGCCAGCAGGCTGGCGAGGGAGAGTCGTGGCTACACCTTC	CASRLARESRGYTF
.	TRBV19	TRBJ1-6	.	TGTGCCAGTAGTCTCCCTCCCGGGACAACTTATAATTCACCCCTCCACTTT	CASSLPPGTTYNSPLHF
.	TRBV27	TRBJ2-7	TRBD2	TGTGCCAGCAGTTCCCGACTAGCGGGGGGGCTCGAGCAGTACTTC	CASSSRLAGGLEQYF
.	TRBV15	TRBJ1-1	.	TGTGCCACCAGCAGAGATGTGGGGAGTACTGAAGCTTTCTTT	CATSRDVGSTEAFF
.	TRBV6-1	TRBJ2-7	TRBD1	TGTGCCAGCATGGACAGGGGGAACGGCTACGAGCAGTACTTC	CASMDRGNGYEQYF
.	TRBV5-1	TRBJ1-2	TRBD1	TGCGCCAGCAGCTTGCGGACAGGGGATAACTATGGCTACACCTTC	CASSLRTGDNYGYTF
once	TRBV2	TRBJ1-1	.	TGTGCCAGCAGGAGGGAGGGGAACACTGAAGCTTTCTTT	CASRREGNTEAFF
.	TRBV27	TRBJ2-2	TRBD2	TGTGCCAGCAGTTTTCGGGGGGGGCGAAGGAACGGGGAGCTGTTTTTT	CASSFRGGRRNGELFF
.	TRBV5-1	TRBJ1-1	TRBD1	TGCGCCAGCAGCGTTAGACAGGGGTCTGAAGCTTTCTTT	CASSVRQGSEAFF
.	TRBV7-2	TRBJ1-5	.	TGTGCCAGCAGCTTACTGAGTAGCAATCAGCCCCAGCATTTT	CASSLLSSNQPQHF
.	TRBV2	TRBJ2-5	TRBD2	TGTGCCAGCGCGGGGGACCAAGAGACCCAGTACTTC	CASAGDQETQYF
.	TRBV25-1	TRBJ2-7	TRBD2	TGTGCCAGCAGTGAATTCGGGGGGGAGACCTACGAGCAGTACTTC	CASSEFGGETYEQYF
.	TRBV5-1	TRBJ2-7	.	TGCGCCAGCAACCATGAGGGTGGGTCGAGGTACTTC	CASNHEGGSRYF
.	TRBV7-6	TRBJ2-7	.	TGTGCCAGCAGCCCTTGGAGAACACTTGACTACGAGCAGTACTTC	CASSPWRTLDYEQYF
.	TRBV2	TRBJ1-4	TRBD1	TGTGCCAGCAGTTCCCTAGGACAGGGGGCGGTGGAAAAACTGTTTTTT	CASSSLGQGAVEKLFF
.	TRBV29-1	TRBJ2-7	TRBD1	TGCAGCGGTACCGGGACAGGGCCTCGCGAGCAGTACTTC	CSGTGTGPREQYF
few	TRBV10-1	TRBJ1-4	TRBD1	TGCGCCAGCAACAGGGGGCCCTTTAATGAAAAACTGTTTTTT	CASNRGPFNEKLFF
.	TRBV27	TRBJ2-1	.	TGTGCCAGCACCTGGGGGGGGCAATACAATGAGCAGTTCTTC	CASTWGGQYNEQFF
.	TRBV5-6	TRBJ1-4	TRBD1	TGTGCCAGCAGCTCCACTCCGGGACAGGGTGGTGAAAAACTGTTTTTT	CASSSTPGQGGEKLFF
few	TRBV6-5	TRBJ1-6	.	TGTGCCAGCAGTTACTTGGCACAGACGTATAATTCACCCCTCCACTTT	CASSYLAQTYNSPLHF
.	TRBV2	TRBJ2-1	TRBD2	TGTGCCAGCAGTGACCTTACCGGGCGGGGGGGCAATGAGCAGTTCTTC	CASSDLTGRGGNEQFF
.	TRBV5-1	TRBJ1-2	.	TGCGCCAGCAGCTTGGTGGGGGCTGACTATGGCTACACCTTC	CASSLVGADYGYTF
few	TRBV9	TRBJ2-3	TRBD1	TGTGCCAGCAGCGTAGGGTCAAGGACAGGGGCCACAGATACGCAGTATTTT	CASSVGSRTGATDTQYF
.	TRBV6-6	TRBJ2-1	TRBD2	TGTGCCAGCAGTTACGGGCTAGCGGGGGGGGGCAATGAGCAGTTCTTC	CASSYGLAGGGNEQFF
few	TRBV2	TRBJ1-1	.	TGTGCCAGCAGTGCACAGGGGAACACTGAAGCTTTCTTT	CASSAQGNTEAFF
once	TRBV2	TRBJ1-4	.	TGTGCCAGCAGTGATCCGCTGTTTTTT	CASSDPLFF
once	TRBV9	TRBJ2-7	TRBD1	TGTGCCAGCAGCTTGGGGGGACAGGGGTACGAGCAGTACTTC	CASSLGGQGYEQYF
.	TRBV11-2	TRBJ2-1	TRBD2	TGTGCCAGCAGCTCCCTGGGGGGGGTCTACAATGAGCAGTTCTTC	CASSSLGGVYNEQFF
.	TRBV7-2	TRBJ1-1	TRBD1	TGTGCCAGCAGCTGGCAGGGACAGGGCGGCACTGAAGCTTTCTTT	CASSWQGQGGTEAFF
.	TRBV2	TRBJ1-3	.	TGTGCCAGCAGTCAACAGGGCTCTGGAAACACCATATATTTT	CASSQQGSGNTIYF
.	TRBV7-2	TRBJ1-2	.	TGTGCCAGCAGCTTAGGCGGAACTAACTATGGCTACACCTTC	CASSLGGTNYGYTF
.	TRBV19	TRBJ2-1	.	TGTGCCAGTAGTATAGGGCCCGGGGACTACAATGAGCAGTTCTTC	CASSIGPGDYNEQFF